The 14 T cell receptor beta chains in this list originate from one sample, sequenced in a study of shared clonotypes between healthy human individuals. This table comes from immunoSEQ multiplex PCR, and its TCRdb copy is limited to in-frame clones, with some not included. The sample has 2.3 million or so clones; 85% to 95% are singletons. The sequencing sample was made of naive CD4+ T cells from PBMCs. Indicated subset: CD45RA+ positively selected. The receptor source for this set is a man younger than 30 in good health. Some clones in this sample may be carry-over from other donors' samples.

The chain links TRBV6-6 to TRBJ1-3; D perhaps matches TRBD1 (6 bases). Germline V CDR1 and CDR2: MNHNY, SVGAGI (reference sequence). This CDR3 contains 15 residues. V was shortened by 5 bases and J by 4 bases, with 15 bases between the two germline ends. The CDR3 DNA reads as TGTGCCAGCAGTAGAGGGGGGGGGATGGGAAACACCATATATTTT. Its translation: CASSRGGGMGNTIYF.

The rearrangement links TRBV19 to TRBJ1-2; perhaps TRBD1 as D (6 bases). CDR3 size: 14 residues. Trimming shortened V by 6 bases and J by 0 bases, and 11 bases separated the two germline ends. Germline V gene sequence: CDR1 LNHDA, CDR2 SQIVND (reference sequence). The CDR3 region has the DNA TGTGCCAGTAGGGTACAGGGAGCTAACTATGGCTACACCTTC. Its translation: CASRVQGANYGYTF. The whole variable domain, filled in from reference TRBV19 and TRBJ1-2, reads DGGITQSPKYLFRKEGQNVTLSCEQNLNHDAMYWYRQDPGQGLRLIYYSQIVNDFQKGDIAEGYSVSREKKESFPLTVTSAQKNPTAFYLCASRVQGANYGYTFGSGTRLTVV.

V is TRBV5-6 and J is TRBJ2-2; 9 positions agree with TRBD1. The V gene end was trimmed by 1 base and the J gene end by 3 bases; junction bases not matched to a gene: 4. Germline V gene lookup returns CDR1 SGHDT and CDR2 YYEEEE. The CDR3 sequence is 16 residues long. The CDR3 loop reads CASSLYRGRDTGELFF. The CDR3 DNA sequence: TGTGCCAGCAGCTTGTACAGGGGGCGGGACACCGGGGAGCTGTTTTTT.

The chain uses TRBV5-1 and TRBJ2-2, with D tentatively TRBD1 (6 bases). The CDR3 is 17 residues long. The V end lost 4 bases, the J end lost 0 bases, and 16 bases lay between the germline ends. CDR1 and CDR2 from the germline V gene are SGHRS and YFSETQ. The CDR3 region has the DNA TGCGCCAGCAGCCCCAACCCGGACAGAACGAACACCGGGGAGCTGTTTTTT. It is translated as CASSPNPDRTNTGELFF.

The chain is built from TRBV28 and TRBJ2-7; D possibly matches TRBD1 or TRBD2 (5 bases each). There are 17 residues in the CDR3. V was clipped by 6 bases and J by 2 bases, with 23 bases between them. Germline CDR1 is MDHEN and CDR2 is SYDVKM. The CDR3 DNA reads TGTGCCAGCAGCCTTAATCTCGACCGGGACCTCGCCTACGAGCAGTACTTC. This translates into CASSLNLDRDLAYEQYF.

This clone was observed once. Other DNA sequences in this specimen translate into the identical CDR3. The chain combines TRBV27 with TRBJ1-5; maybe TRBD1 (6 bases). Germline assignment: CDR1 MNHEY and CDR2 SMNVEV (reference sequence). The V end was cut by 2 bases, the J end by 4 bases, with 6 bases between. The CDR3 spans 13 residues. CDR3 bases: TGTGCCAGCAGTTTACAGGGGAATCAGCCCCAGCATTTT. Protein product: CASSLQGNQPQHF.

The chain carries TRBV27 and TRBJ2-7; D remains ambiguous. V lost 7 bases, J lost 3 bases, and 16 bases lay in between. CDR3 length: 14 residues. Germline values: CDR1 MNHEY, CDR2 SMNVEV (reference sequence). The CDR3 coding sequence is TGTGCCAGCAAGGAAACGGGCAACCTCTACGAGCAGTACTTC. This gives the protein CASKETGNLYEQYF.

The J gene is TRBJ2-3, the V gene TRBV19; 9 positions agree with TRBD1. After removal of 6 bases from V and 4 bases from J, the junction contained 20 bases not matched to a gene. This CDR3 is built from 19 residues. The germline V gene encodes CDR1 LNHDA and CDR2 SQIVND (reference sequence). The CDR3 DNA follows: TGTGCCAGTAGGGCCACAGGGGGCCATTGGGGACTCACGGCAGATACGCAGTATTTT. This codes for CASRATGGHWGLTADTQYF.

The chain uses TRBV6-5 and TRBJ2-1; TRBD1 agrees at 8 bases. V dropped 2 bases and J dropped 10; count of bases not matched to a gene: 7. The germline V gene encodes CDR1 MNHEY and CDR2 SVGAGI. The CDR3 covers 14 residues. CDR3 bases: TGTGCCAGCAGTTACCAGGGGGCTTTAGTGGAGCAGTTCTTC. This translates into CASSYQGALVEQFF.

This chain uses TRBV9 with TRBJ2-5; 10 bases are a match to TRBD2. Germline V lookup: CDR1 SGDLS, CDR2 YYNGEE. The J segment lost 2 bases and the V segment lost 1 base, leaving 8 bases of the junction unmatched. This CDR3 is built from 17 residues. The DNA of the CDR3 is TGTGCCAGCAGCGTACGGGGCCTGACTAGCGGGCAAGAGACCCAGTACTTC. As protein: CASSVRGLTSGQETQYF. The full variable domain, completed using reference TRBV9 and TRBJ2-5, is DSGVTQTPKHLITATGQRVTLRCSPRSGDLSVYWYQQSLDQGLQFLIQYYNGEERAKGNILERFSAQQFPDLHSELNLSSLELGDSALYFCASSVRGLTSGQETQYFGPGTRLLVL.

Concerning this clone: Other DNA sequences from this sample encode an identical CDR3 as well. J is TRBJ1-2 and V is TRBV2; tentatively, D is TRBD1 (5 bases). The CDR3 is 12 residues long. CDR1 and CDR2 (germline): SNHLY, FYNNEI. The V end was cut by 3 bases, the J end by 5 bases, with 7 bases between. CDR3 loop: CASSDRDYGYTF. DNA of the CDR3: TGTGCCAGCAGTGACAGGGATTATGGCTACACCTTC.

A single count supports this clone. This chain links TRBV27 with TRBJ2-1; the match to TRBD2 covers 12 bases. CDR1 and CDR2 (germline): MNHEY, SMNVEV (reference sequence). J lost 6 bases, V lost 4 bases, and 4 bases had no gene match. The CDR3 covers 15 residues. The CDR3 sequence: CASSSRTSGINEQFF. The CDR3 DNA reads TGTGCCAGCAGTTCGAGGACTAGCGGGATCAATGAGCAGTTCTTC.

This sequence joins TRBV4-1 and TRBJ2-5; D is uncertain. CDR1 is MGHRA, CDR2 YSYEKL, per germline. V was shortened by 2 bases and J by 4 bases, with 8 bases between the two germline ends. This CDR3 contains 13 residues. The CDR3, as DNA: TGCGCCAGCAGCCAACCCTTGGGAGAGACCCAGTACTTC. Protein sequence: CASSQPLGETQYF.

The chain carries TRBV28 and TRBJ2-3, with a weak D call TRBD2 (7 bases). This CDR3 has 18 amino acids. CDR1 is MDHEN, CDR2 SYDVKM, per germline. V lost 9 bases and J lost 6, with 31 bases in between. DNA for the CDR3: TGTGCCAGTACCCCACAGGGTCTAATCGTCGCGGGAGTGGATACGCAGTATTTT. This sequence encodes CASTPQGLIVAGVDTQYF.